A selection of T cell receptor beta chains follows, all from one sample in a study of cytomegalovirus exposure and HLA in healthy donors. The repertoire was sequenced with immunoSEQ multiplex PCR; TCRdb's copy has only in-frame clones and lacks some. The sample lists about 110,000 clones, over 60% occurring once. The specimen was PBMCs. These receptors originate from a woman in her sixties or seventies in good health and CMV-seropositive. The CDR3 runs from the conserved cysteine through the conserved F or W. A D gene is named only where the DNA matches it firmly. A clone size is listed for some rows: how often the clone was seen (once, few, many), or a class if it is expanded.

.,14,TRBV28,TRBD1,TRBJ1-4,TGTGCCAGCAGTAACAGGGGGCTAGCTGAAAAACTGTTTTTT,CASSNRGLAEKLFF
.,15,TRBV6-5,TRBD1,TRBJ1-6,TGTGCCAGCAGTCAGACGACAGGGATTAATTCACCCCTCCACTTT,CASSQTTGINSPLHF
few,12,TRBV7-8,.,TRBJ1-5,TGTGCCAGCAGCTTAGAGAGCCAGCCCCAGCATTTT,CASSLESQPQHF
.,17,TRBV11-2,TRBD2,TRBJ2-5,TGTGCCAGCAGCTCTGGACTAGCGGGAGGAGATTCAGAGACCCAGTACTTC,CASSSGLAGGDSETQYF
few,16,TRBV7-9,TRBD2,TRBJ2-3,TGTGCCAGCAGCCCGCGAGCGGGGTGGGGTACAGATACGCAGTATTTT,CASSPRAGWGTDTQYF
.,18,TRBV7-2,.,TRBJ2-4,TGTGCCAGCAGCTTATTCGGGGGAGCGGTCGTGGCCAAAAACATTCAGTACTTC,CASSLFGGAVVAKNIQYF
.,12,TRBV7-3,.,TRBJ2-2,TGTGCCAGCAGCTTAGGCCCCGGGGAGCTGTTTTTT,CASSLGPGELFF
.,12,TRBV27,.,TRBJ2-7,TGTGCCAGCAGCGACAGTTCCTACGAGCAGTACTTC,CASSDSSYEQYF
.,14,TRBV4-2,.,TRBJ2-7,TGTGCCAGCAGCCAAGATCCGGCAGGCTACGAGCAGTACTTC,CASSQDPAGYEQYF
.,15,TRBV10-3,TRBD1,TRBJ2-3,TGTGCCATCAGTGGGGTGACAGGGTACACAGATACGCAGTATTTT,CAISGVTGYTDTQYF
.,15,TRBV7-8,TRBD2,TRBJ2-7,TGTGCCAGCCTAGCCCTAGCGGGAAGTGGCGACGAGCAGTACTTC,CASLALAGSGDEQYF
few,15,TRBV5-1,.,TRBJ1-1,TGCGCCAGCAGCAGCTATCGGGGGGCGAACACTGAAGCTTTCTTT,CASSSYRGANTEAFF
.,13,TRBV19,TRBD1,TRBJ2-1,TGTGCCAGTAGTAAACAGGGGGCCTTAGAGCAGTTCTTC,CASSKQGALEQFF
.,15,TRBV29-1,TRBD1,TRBJ2-7,TGCAGCGTTGTATTCGGGGACAGAAGCTCCTACGAGCAGTACTTC,CSVVFGDRSSYEQYF
.,14,TRBV5-4,TRBD2,TRBJ2-1,TGTGCCAGCAGCCCAGAGACTAGCGGGAGGGCGCAGTTCTTC,CASSPETSGRAQFF
few,15,TRBV7-3,TRBD2,TRBJ2-4,TGTGCCAGCAGCCTTAGCGGGGGTGGGCAAAACATTCAGTACTTC,CASSLSGGGQNIQYF
.,16,TRBV7-8,TRBD2,TRBJ2-5,TGTGCCAGCAGCCCCGGGACTAGCGGATTCCAAGAGACCCAGTACTTC,CASSPGTSGFQETQYF
few,13,TRBV6-1,TRBD2,TRBJ2-1,TGTGCCAGCAGCGGGGGACTAGCGGGAGAGCAGTTCTTC,CASSGGLAGEQFF
.,16,TRBV5-1,TRBD2,TRBJ2-7,TGCGCCAGCAGCAGAGGGACTAGCGGGAGAGCATACGAGCAGTACTTC,CASSRGTSGRAYEQYF
.,17,TRBV2,TRBD2,TRBJ2-7,TGTGCCAGCAGTCTCTCGACTACTAGCGGGACTACCTACGAGCAGTACTTC,CASSLSTTSGTTYEQYF
.,11,TRBV10-3,.,TRBJ2-7,TGTGCCATCAGTGATCGCTACGAGCAGTACTTC,CAISDRYEQYF
.,12,TRBV6-1,.,TRBJ1-6,TGTGCCAGCAGTGACAACGGTTCACCCCTCCACTTT,CASSDNGSPLHF